This TCR beta chain originates from a study of a mutant IDH1 vaccine in newly diagnosed glioma. Study-level information: Patients had received radiotherapy, temozolomide, or both previously, most receiving both. General study results and limits: Vaccination induced immune responses in roughly 93% of patients. Changes to the top peripheral T cell clonotypes appeared unrelated to pseudoprogression.

About this clone: Antigen specificity is unknown.

Some clones are missing from TCRdb's copy, which holds only in-frame ones; the method was immunoSEQ multiplex PCR. The data hold about 59,000 clones, with 91% observed a single time. The trim removed 6 bases at V and 4 bases at J, leaving 2 bases unmatched. The CDR3 runs 15 residues. Per germline, CDR1 MNHEY and CDR2 SVGAGI. The time point denotes: baseline, week 1 (first vaccination visit). As to treatment: pre-vaccination baseline after standard-of-care therapy. The donors' diagnosis was new WHO grade 3 or 4 astrocytoma that was IDH1-mutant and ATRX-lost. V is TRBV6-5 and J is TRBJ2-2; 13 bases line up with TRBD2. This specimen was PBMCs, taken from a glioma patient treated with radiotherapy, temozolomide or both. The clonotype originates from a man aged 50-60 years with glioma. This chain's CDR3 is CASRTSGRATGELFF. CDR3 DNA sequence: TGTGCCAGCAGAACTAGCGGGAGGGCCACCGGGGAGCTGTTTTTT.